This T cell receptor beta chain was observed in a study of T cell repertoires in cytomegalovirus infection. This clonotype was detected many times. The V gene's germline CDR1 is SQVTM and CDR2 ANQGSEA. The V and J ends lost 2 bases and 7 bases, in that order; junction bases with no gene match: 10. The CDR3 covers 17 residues. In TCRdb, the reads were re-called with MiXCR into one record per CDR3 protein. The sample shows almost 500,000 distinct CDR3 sequences, approximately 11% of them seen only once. The chain is built from TRBV29-1 and TRBJ2-2; 13 bases fit TRBD2. This receptor was identified in a human donor in good health (CMV status not recorded). Some clones in this sample may be carry-over from other donors' samples. Source material: PBMCs. The CDR3 spells CSVESGLAGAVIGELFF. In DNA form, the CDR3 reads TGCAGCGTTGAATCCGGACTAGCGGGAGCGGTTATCGGGGAGCTGTTTTTT.